Listed below are T cell receptor beta chains from one sample, sequenced in a study of blood T cells in healthy people across ages. One entry per CDR3 protein, called by TCRdb with MiXCR from the 5' RACE reads. This sample has over 600,000 distinct CDR3 sequences, with over 40% found just once. The sample taken for sequencing was blood. The receptors come from a man aged 80 or over in good health. CDR3s include the opening cysteine and the closing phenylalanine or tryptophan. A D gene is named only where the DNA matches it firmly. Clone size appears in some rows only: once, few, many, or a class for an expanded clone.

cdr3_nt: TGTGCCAGCAGCTCCAGACTACGTGAGCAGTTCTTC
cdr3_aa: CASSSRLREQFF
j_call: TRBJ2-1
v_call: TRBV11-2
d_call: .
clone_size: .

cdr3_nt: TGTGCCAGCAGCCACCGGACAGGGGGGATCGTCGAGACCCAGTACTTC
cdr3_aa: CASSHRTGGIVETQYF
j_call: TRBJ2-5
v_call: TRBV11-2
d_call: TRBD1
clone_size: once

cdr3_nt: TGCAGTGCTAACAGGGGGGACACTGAAGCTTTCTTT
cdr3_aa: CSANRGDTEAFF
j_call: TRBJ1-1
v_call: TRBV20-1
d_call: TRBD1
clone_size: .

cdr3_nt: TGTGCCAGCACCCCAAGGCCAGGGCAACTCGGACGAGCTTTCTTT
cdr3_aa: CASTPRPGQLGRAFF
j_call: TRBJ1-1
v_call: TRBV11-2
d_call: .
clone_size: .

cdr3_nt: TGCAGCGTTGGGGGACTAGCGGGGGGGACAGCAGATACGCAGTATTTT
cdr3_aa: CSVGGLAGGTADTQYF
j_call: TRBJ2-3
v_call: TRBV29-1
d_call: TRBD2
clone_size: few

cdr3_nt: TGCGCCAGCAGTCTCCCGGGACAGCAAGAGACCCAGTACTTC
cdr3_aa: CASSLPGQQETQYF
j_call: TRBJ2-5
v_call: TRBV5-1
d_call: TRBD1
clone_size: .

cdr3_nt: TGCGCCAGCAGCCAAGGGAAAGGACTAGTCTACAATGAGCAGTTCTTC
cdr3_aa: CASSQGKGLVYNEQFF
j_call: TRBJ2-1
v_call: TRBV4-3
d_call: TRBD2
clone_size: .

cdr3_nt: TGTGCCAGCAGTTTAAGGTGGCTTGGCGCGAATTTGGAGACCCAGTACTTC
cdr3_aa: CASSLRWLGANLETQYF
j_call: TRBJ2-5
v_call: TRBV27
d_call: .
clone_size: few

cdr3_nt: TGTGCCAGTAGTACGGACAGACGAACTAATGAAAAACTGTTTTTT
cdr3_aa: CASSTDRRTNEKLFF
j_call: TRBJ1-4
v_call: TRBV19
d_call: .
clone_size: once

cdr3_nt: TGCAGTGCTCCCCCGGAAGGGAATTACATTCAGTACTTC
cdr3_aa: CSAPPEGNYIQYF
j_call: TRBJ2-4
v_call: TRBV20-1
d_call: .
clone_size: few

cdr3_nt: TGTGCCAGCAGCGTAGCTGGTCTAGCCAGGGAGGATGAGCAGTACTTC
cdr3_aa: CASSVAGLAREDEQYF
j_call: TRBJ2-7
v_call: TRBV9
d_call: .
clone_size: .

cdr3_nt: TGTGCCAGCAGTTTATCTAGTCTTACGCAGAAACAGCCCCAGCATTTT
cdr3_aa: CASSLSSLTQKQPQHF
j_call: TRBJ1-5
v_call: TRBV28
d_call: .
clone_size: .

cdr3_nt: TGTGCCAGCAGCCGTTACTTTGATGAAAAACTGTTTTTT
cdr3_aa: CASSRYFDEKLFF
j_call: TRBJ1-4
v_call: TRBV7-2
d_call: .
clone_size: .

cdr3_nt: TGTGCCAGCAGCTTAGGGAGGGTCCCCGGGGAGACCCAGTACTTC
cdr3_aa: CASSLGRVPGETQYF
j_call: TRBJ2-5
v_call: TRBV7-2
d_call: .
clone_size: few

cdr3_nt: TGCAGTGCTAGAGATTCCGCAACCGGGACAATAAATGAAAAACTGTTTTTT
cdr3_aa: CSARDSATGTINEKLFF
j_call: TRBJ1-4
v_call: TRBV20-1
d_call: .
clone_size: .

cdr3_nt: TGCGCCAGCGCTCGGGACAACTCCTACAATGAGCAGTTCTTC
cdr3_aa: CASARDNSYNEQFF
j_call: TRBJ2-1
v_call: TRBV5-1
d_call: .
clone_size: few

cdr3_nt: TGCGCCAGCAGCAACCCGGACGGGCTGGGTGAAAAACTGTTTTTT
cdr3_aa: CASSNPDGLGEKLFF
j_call: TRBJ1-4
v_call: TRBV5-1
d_call: .
clone_size: .

cdr3_nt: TGTGCCAGCTCATTTGAGGGACAACTGAACTATGGCTACACCTTC
cdr3_aa: CASSFEGQLNYGYTF
j_call: TRBJ1-2
v_call: TRBV18
d_call: .
clone_size: few

cdr3_nt: TGCAGCGTGGGACCAGGGCTTATCCTCACAGATACGCAGTATTTT
cdr3_aa: CSVGPGLILTDTQYF
j_call: TRBJ2-3
v_call: TRBV29-1
d_call: .
clone_size: once

cdr3_nt: TGTGCCAGTGACAGGGGCCCAAGGGGTGAGCAGTACTTC
cdr3_aa: CASDRGPRGEQYF
j_call: TRBJ2-7
v_call: TRBV2
d_call: TRBD1
clone_size: few

cdr3_nt: TGTGCCAGCAGCTTATGGGAATCGGGCAAAAACATTCAGTACTTC
cdr3_aa: CASSLWESGKNIQYF
j_call: TRBJ2-4
v_call: TRBV7-2
d_call: .
clone_size: .

cdr3_nt: TGTGCCAGCAGCCCCATTAGACAGCAAGAGACCCAGTACTTC
cdr3_aa: CASSPIRQQETQYF
j_call: TRBJ2-5
v_call: TRBV7-2
d_call: .
clone_size: few